This TCR beta chain originates from a study of T cells in localized non-small cell lung cancer. Notes on the study in general: In adjacent lung, a median roughly 53 of the top 100 tumor clones were found. It remains possible that heterogeneity exists, since only one tumor region was sequenced. Uninvolved neighboring lung showed the greatest T cell clonality, exceeding tumor. Greater T cell density in blood accompanied longer overall survival.

As for this clone: Its antigen is as yet unknown.

The ends lost 4 bases at V and 5 bases at J; junction bases unmatched: 5. The CDR3 is 13 amino acids. From germline, CDR1 is SGHRS and CDR2 YFSETQ. The assay was immunoSEQ multiplex PCR, and TCRdb's table has in-frame clones only and misses some. The sample carries 9,000 to 15,000 clones, 85% to 90% recorded once. The chain links TRBV5-1 to TRBJ2-5; 7 nucleotides align to TRBD2. This clonotype was sampled from a male donor aged 60 or over with stage I lung adenocarcinoma. Sample: peripheral blood, taken before any cancer treatment. CDR3 nucleotide sequence: TGCGCCAGCAGCGGACTAGGGAGGGAGACCCAGTACTTC. Encoded protein: CASSGLGRETQYF.